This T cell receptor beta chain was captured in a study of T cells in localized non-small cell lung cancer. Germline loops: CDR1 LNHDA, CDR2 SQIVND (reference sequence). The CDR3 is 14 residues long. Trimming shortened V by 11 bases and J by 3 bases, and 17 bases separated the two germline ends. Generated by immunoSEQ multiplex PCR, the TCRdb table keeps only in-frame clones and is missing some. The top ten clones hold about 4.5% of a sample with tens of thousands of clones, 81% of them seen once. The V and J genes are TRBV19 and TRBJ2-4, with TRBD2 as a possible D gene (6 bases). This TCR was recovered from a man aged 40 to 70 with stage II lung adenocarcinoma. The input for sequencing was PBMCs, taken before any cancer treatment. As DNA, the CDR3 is TGTGCCTCGAACGGGGGAGAGGGCAAAAACATTCAGTACTTC. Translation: CASNGGEGKNIQYF.